The rows below give T cell receptor beta chains drawn from one sample of a study of response to subunit inactivated influenza vaccine. Via MiXCR, TCRdb re-called the RT-PCR reads, giving one row per CDR3 protein. In the table there are some 550,000 distinct CDR3 sequences, around 25% of which are singletons. A further study also used this sample, focusing on T cells expressing NK-cell markers.

The specimen was CD4+ T cells sorted from PBMCs, collected about 13 days after vaccination. The source is a man aged 45 to 65 who received an inactivated influenza vaccine. Each CDR3 is given with its conserved first and last residue. D genes are given only for firm matches. Size tells how often a clone was seen (once, few, many) or the class of an expanded clone, and some rows leave it out.

TRBJ2-7 | few | NA | TRBV15 | TGTGCCACCAGCAGAGATGAGACCTACGAGCAGTACTTC | CATSRDETYEQYF
TRBJ1-6 | many | NA | TRBV11-2 | TGTGCCAGTGGGCAGAATAATTCACCCCTCCACTTT | CASGQNNSPLHF
TRBJ2-1 | few | TRBD1 | TRBV20-1 | TGCAGTGCTACCGACAGGGGTTTCTACAATGAGCAGTTCTTC | CSATDRGFYNEQFF
TRBJ2-2 | NA | NA | TRBV12-3/TRBV12-4 | TGTGCCAGCAGTTTGGTAGCTACGGGTACCGGGGAGCTGTTTTTT | CASSLVATGTGELFF
TRBJ2-2 | NA | TRBD1 | TRBV9 | TGTGCCAGCAGCAGCCTCGGGACAGAAAAATCCGGGGAGCTGTTTTTT | CASSSLGTEKSGELFF
TRBJ2-5 | NA | TRBD2 | TRBV5-1 | TGCGCCAGCAGCGGTGGGACTAGCGGGGGGCACCCCCAAGAGACCCAGTACTTC | CASSGGTSGGHPQETQYF
TRBJ2-2 | NA | TRBD2 | TRBV11-2 | TGTGCCAGCAGCCACGGACTAGCGGGGGGCCTTAACACCGGGGAGCTGTTTTTT | CASSHGLAGGLNTGELFF
TRBJ1-4 | few | NA | TRBV7-2 | TGTGCCAGCAGCTTGCACTTTAGGGAGGGCGGTGAAAAACTGTTTTTT | CASSLHFREGGEKLFF
TRBJ2-1 | NA | TRBD2 | TRBV4-2 | TGTGCCAGCAGCCCGCCGGGGGGGGCTTCCTACAATGAGCAGTTCTTC | CASSPPGGASYNEQFF
TRBJ1-1 | many | NA | TRBV12-3/TRBV12-4 | TGTGCCAGCCTACACGGGACGGGGAACACTGAAGCTTTCTTT | CASLHGTGNTEAFF